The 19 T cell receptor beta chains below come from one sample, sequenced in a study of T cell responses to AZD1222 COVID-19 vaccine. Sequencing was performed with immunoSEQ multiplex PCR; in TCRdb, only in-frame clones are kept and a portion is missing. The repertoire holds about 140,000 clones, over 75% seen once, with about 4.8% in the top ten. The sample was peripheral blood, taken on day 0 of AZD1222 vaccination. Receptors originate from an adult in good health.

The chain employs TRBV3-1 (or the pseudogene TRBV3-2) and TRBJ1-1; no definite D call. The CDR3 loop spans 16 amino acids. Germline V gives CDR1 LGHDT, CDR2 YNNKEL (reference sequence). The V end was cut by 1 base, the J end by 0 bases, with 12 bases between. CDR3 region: CASSQAGGSLNTEAFF. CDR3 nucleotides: TGTGCCAGCAGCCAAGCGGGTGGCAGCTTGAACACTGAAGCTTTCTTT.

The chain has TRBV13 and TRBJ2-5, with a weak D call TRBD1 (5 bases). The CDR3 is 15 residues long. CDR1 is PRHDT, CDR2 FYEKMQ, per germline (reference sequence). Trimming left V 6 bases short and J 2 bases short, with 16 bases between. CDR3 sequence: CASRSLAGLQETQYF. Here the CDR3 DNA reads TGTGCCAGCAGGTCATTAGCAGGGCTACAAGAGACCCAGTACTTC.

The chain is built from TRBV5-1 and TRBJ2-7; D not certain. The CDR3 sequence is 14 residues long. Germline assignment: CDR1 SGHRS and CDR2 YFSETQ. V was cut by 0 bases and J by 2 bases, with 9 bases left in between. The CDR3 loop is CASSLVPETYEQYF. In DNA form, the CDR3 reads TGCGCCAGCAGCTTGGTACCGGAAACCTACGAGCAGTACTTC.

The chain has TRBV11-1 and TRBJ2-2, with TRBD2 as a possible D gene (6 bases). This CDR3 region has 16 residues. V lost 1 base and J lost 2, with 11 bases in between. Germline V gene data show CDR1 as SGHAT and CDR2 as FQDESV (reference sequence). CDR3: CASSLVGGPNTGELFF. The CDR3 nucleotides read TGTGCCAGCAGCTTAGTCGGAGGGCCTAACACCGGGGAGCTGTTTTTT.

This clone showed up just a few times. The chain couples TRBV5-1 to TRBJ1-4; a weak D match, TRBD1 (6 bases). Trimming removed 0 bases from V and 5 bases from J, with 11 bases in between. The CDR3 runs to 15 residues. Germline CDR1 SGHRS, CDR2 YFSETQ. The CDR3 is CASSLVPGANEKLFF. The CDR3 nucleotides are TGCGCCAGCAGCTTGGTACCGGGGGCAAATGAAAAACTGTTTTTT. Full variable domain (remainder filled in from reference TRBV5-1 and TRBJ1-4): KAGVTQTPRYLIKTRGQQVTLSCSPISGHRSVSWYQQTPGQGLQFLFEYFSETQRNKGNFPGRFSGRQFSNSRSEMNVSTLELGDSALYLCASSLVPGANEKLFFGSGTQLSVL.

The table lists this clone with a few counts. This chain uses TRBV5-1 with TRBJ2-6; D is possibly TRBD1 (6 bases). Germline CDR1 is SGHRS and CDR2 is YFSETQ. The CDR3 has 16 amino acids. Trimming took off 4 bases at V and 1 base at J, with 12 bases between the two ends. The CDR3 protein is CASSADRRSGANVLTF. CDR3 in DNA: TGCGCCAGCAGCGCCGACAGGCGGTCTGGGGCCAACGTCCTGACTTTC.

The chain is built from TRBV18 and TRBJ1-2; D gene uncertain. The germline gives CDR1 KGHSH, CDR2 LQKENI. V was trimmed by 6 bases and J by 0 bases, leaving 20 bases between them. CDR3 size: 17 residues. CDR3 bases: TGTGCCAGCTCCCTTTACGAGCGGACCGCCCCTAACTATGGCTACACCTTC. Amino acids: CASSLYERTAPNYGYTF.

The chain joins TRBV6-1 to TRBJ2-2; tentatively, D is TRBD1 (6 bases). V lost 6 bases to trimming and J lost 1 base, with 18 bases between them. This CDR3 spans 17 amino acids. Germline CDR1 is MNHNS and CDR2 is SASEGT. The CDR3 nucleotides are TGTGCCAGCAGCGAACTCACAGGGACCCGGAACACCGGGGAGCTGTTTTTT. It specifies CASSELTGTRNTGELFF.

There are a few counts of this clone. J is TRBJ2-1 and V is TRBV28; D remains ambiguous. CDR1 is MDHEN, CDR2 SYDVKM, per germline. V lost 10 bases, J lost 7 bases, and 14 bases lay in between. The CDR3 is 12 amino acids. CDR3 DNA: TGTGCCACACCGCATTTAGGGAATGAGCAGTTCTTC. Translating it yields CATPHLGNEQFF.

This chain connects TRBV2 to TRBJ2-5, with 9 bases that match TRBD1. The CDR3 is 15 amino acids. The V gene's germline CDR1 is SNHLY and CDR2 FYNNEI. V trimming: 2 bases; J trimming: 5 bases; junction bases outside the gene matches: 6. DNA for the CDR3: TGTGCCAGCAGTGAACGACAGGGGGTGAGGGAGACCCAGTACTTC. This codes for CASSERQGVRETQYF.

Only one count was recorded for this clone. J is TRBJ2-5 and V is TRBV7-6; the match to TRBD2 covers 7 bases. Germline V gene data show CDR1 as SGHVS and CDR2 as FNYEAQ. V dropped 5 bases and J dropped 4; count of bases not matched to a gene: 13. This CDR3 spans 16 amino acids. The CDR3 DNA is TGTGCCAGCAGCCGTCCGTTTAAGGGGAGGGGAGAGACCCAGTACTTC. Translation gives CASSRPFKGRGETQYF.

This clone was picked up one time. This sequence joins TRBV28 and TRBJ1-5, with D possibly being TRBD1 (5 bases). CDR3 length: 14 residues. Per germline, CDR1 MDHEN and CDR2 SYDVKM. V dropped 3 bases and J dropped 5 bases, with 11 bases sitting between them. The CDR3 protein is CASSFGGGDQPQHF. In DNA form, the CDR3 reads TGTGCCAGCAGTTTCGGCGGGGGTGATCAGCCCCAGCATTTT.

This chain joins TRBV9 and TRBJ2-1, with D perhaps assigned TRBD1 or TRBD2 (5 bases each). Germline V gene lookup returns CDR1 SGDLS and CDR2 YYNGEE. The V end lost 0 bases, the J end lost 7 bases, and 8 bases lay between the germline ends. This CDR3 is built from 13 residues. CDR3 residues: CASSVGGENEQFF. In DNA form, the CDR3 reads TGTGCCAGCAGCGTAGGAGGGGAAAATGAGCAGTTCTTC.

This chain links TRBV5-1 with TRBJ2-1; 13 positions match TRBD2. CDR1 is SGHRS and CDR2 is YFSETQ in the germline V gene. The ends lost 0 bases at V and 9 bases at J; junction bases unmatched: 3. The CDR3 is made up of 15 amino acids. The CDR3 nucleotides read TGCGCCAGCAGCTTGGCACTAGCGGGAGGGACTGAGCAGTTCTTC. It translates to CASSLALAGGTEQFF.

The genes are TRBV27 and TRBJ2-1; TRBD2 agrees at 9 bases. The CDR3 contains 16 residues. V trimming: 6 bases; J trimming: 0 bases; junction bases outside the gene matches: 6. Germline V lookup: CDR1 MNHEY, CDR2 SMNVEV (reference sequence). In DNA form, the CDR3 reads TGTGCCAGCAGCCTTAGCGGGAGAGGCTCCTACAATGAGCAGTTCTTC. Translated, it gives CASSLSGRGSYNEQFF.

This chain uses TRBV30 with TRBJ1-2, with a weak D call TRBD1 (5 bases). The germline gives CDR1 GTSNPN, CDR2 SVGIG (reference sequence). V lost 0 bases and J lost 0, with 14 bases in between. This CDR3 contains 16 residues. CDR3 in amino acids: CAWSVMRETANYGYTF. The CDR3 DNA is TGTGCCTGGAGTGTAATGAGAGAGACAGCTAACTATGGCTACACCTTC.

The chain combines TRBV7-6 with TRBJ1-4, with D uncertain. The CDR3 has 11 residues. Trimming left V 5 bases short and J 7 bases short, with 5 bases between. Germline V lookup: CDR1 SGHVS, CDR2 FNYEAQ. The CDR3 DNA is TGTGCCAGCAGCCCTCCTGAAAAACTGTTTTTT. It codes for CASSPPEKLFF.

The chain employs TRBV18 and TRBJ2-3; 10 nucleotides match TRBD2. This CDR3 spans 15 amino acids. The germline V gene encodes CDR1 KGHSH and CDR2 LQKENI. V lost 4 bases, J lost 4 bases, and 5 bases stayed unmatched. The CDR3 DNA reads TGTGCCAGCTCACTAGCGGGGGGTGACCCAGATACGCAGTATTTT. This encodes CASSLAGGDPDTQYF.

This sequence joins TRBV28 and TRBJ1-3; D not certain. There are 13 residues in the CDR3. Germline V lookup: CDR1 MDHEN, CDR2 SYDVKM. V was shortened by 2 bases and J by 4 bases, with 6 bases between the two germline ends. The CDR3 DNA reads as TGTGCCAGCAGTTTACTCGGGGGAAACACCATATATTTT. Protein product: CASSLLGGNTIYF.